This TCR beta chain was sequenced in a study of cytomegalovirus exposure and HLA in healthy donors. The study, taken as a whole, reports: HLA alleles were associated with 16,951 TCR beta sequences in a later analysis at 0.05 false discovery rate.

It was with 60 Vbeta and 13 Jbeta primers that the PCR ran. Assay used: immunoSEQ multiplex PCR; TCRdb lists only in-frame clones, some missing. The sample includes 100,000 or so clones, around 80% of them seen just once. To note about this clone: Its antigen is undetermined.

Trimming shortened V by 4 bases and J by 2 bases, and 13 bases separated the two germline ends. The CDR3 sequence is 15 residues long. Germline V lookup: CDR1 SGHDT, CDR2 YYEEEE. The gene calls are TRBV5-6 and TRBJ2-1, with D possibly being TRBD1 (6 bases). Sample: PBMCs. The clonotype was recovered from a female donor in good health and CMV-seronegative. The DNA of the CDR3 is TGTGCCAGCAGCGGGGGCCTCATTACCTACAATGAGCAGTTCTTC. Amino acids: CASSGGLITYNEQFF.